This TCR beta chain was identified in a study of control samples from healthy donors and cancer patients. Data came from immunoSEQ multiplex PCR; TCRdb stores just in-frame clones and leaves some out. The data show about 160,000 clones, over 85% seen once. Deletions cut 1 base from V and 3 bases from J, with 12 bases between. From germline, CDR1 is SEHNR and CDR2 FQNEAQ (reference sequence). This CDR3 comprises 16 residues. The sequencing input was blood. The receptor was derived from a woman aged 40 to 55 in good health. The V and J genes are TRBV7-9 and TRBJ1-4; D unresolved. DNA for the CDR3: TGTGCCAGCAGCTTAGTCTTGGAGAGGGCTAATGAAAAACTGTTTTTT. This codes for CASSLVLERANEKLFF.